This T cell receptor (beta chain) came from a study of regulatory T cells in long-lasting Graves disease (dated by TCRdb to the early 2020s). Broadly, across the study: To count as having persistent Graves' disease, a patient had to have received antithyroid drug treatment for over 5 years with TSH receptor autoantibodies remaining persistently positive. This study used TCR sequencing and RNA sequencing of peripheral blood to compare persistent Graves' disease patients against newly diagnosed Graves' disease patients. The study took place in China and was registered as a clinical trial. TCR sequencing covered roughly 13 persistent and 20 newly diagnosed Graves' disease patients, 33 samples in total. Persistent Graves' disease patients in the clinical cohort had taken antithyroid drugs for 8 to 12 years on average. The paper's findings and limits, for the study overall: Preferential use of TRBV28, TRBJ1-2 and TRBJ2-5 was observed in persistent disease, whereas TRBV20-1 and TRBJ2-1 were favored in newly diagnosed disease. Because the primary lesion, thyroid tissue, could not be accessed, the study looked at peripheral blood alone. More public clonotypes were shared among persistent patients (under 3,000) than among newly diagnosed patients (under 1,000). Sequencing and analysis were limited to the TCR beta chain. The authors acknowledged the small sample size as a limitation that may reduce accuracy. Compared with newly diagnosed patients, persistent Graves' disease patients had lower TCR Shannon entropy and fewer highly expanded clones, which suggests clonal expansion.

Library method: multiplex PCR. Sequencer: Illumina HiSeq 4000. iRepertoire HTBI primers and Arm-PCR amplification of CDR3 regions were used to construct TCR beta libraries. PCR products were gel purified before sequencing. Processing in the source paper ran as follows. Gene usage analysis of CDR3 amino acid clonotypes used the 60 to 80 TRBV and 12 to 15 TRBJ segments found across samples. COPE and FqMerger were used to merge the filtered high-quality paired reads into contigs. BLAST was used to align contigs to the IMGT TRBV, TRBD and TRBJ reference genes, and CDR3 was defined following IMGT. Any clonotype with a frequency above 0.1% was counted as a highly expanded clone. Repertoire diversity was measured by Shannon entropy, and V-J evenness by the Gini coefficient. A clonotype was considered public if more than one individual shared it. The public reads were quality trimmed at Q25 with fastp and then assembled into clones with MiXCR by TCRdb, keeping productive beta chains. CDR3 protein sequences are deduplicated, and each keeps its most common genes and DNA. The V and J calls and clone size come from TCRdb's table, not from the authors' own analysis. The sample table lists around 510,000 distinct CDR3 sequences, around 20% of them with a count of one. The ten largest make up 7% to 10% of the sample.

Remarks on this clonotype: It has no known antigen specificity. No per-base quality is available; no much larger clone lies one base away.

CDR1 and CDR2, looked up from the germline V gene, are SGHVS and FNYEAQ. V is trimmed back by 0 bases and J by 7 bases, and the junction contains 7 bases that no gene match accounts for. From the cysteine through the phenylalanine, the CDR3 covers 15 amino acids. The CDR3 DNA has 45 bases and is translated from base 1. In light of the paper, this sample's time point label describes: persistent/refractory GD, antithyroid drugs over 5 years with positive TRAb. RNA was extracted from PBMCs in TRIzol for both TCR sequencing and RNA sequencing. The diagnosis of Graves' disease was made according to American Thyroid Association guidelines. Recruitment of patients was carried out at an endocrinology department in Xi'an, China. Each patient gave approximately 10 milliliters of peripheral blood, collected in an EDTA anticoagulant tube. Ficoll Paque Plus density gradient separation was used to isolate PBMCs, and no further T cell sorting was done. An Agilent 2100 Bioanalyzer and agarose gel were used to check RNA quality, and a NanoDrop 2000 was used to measure RNA concentration.

The sample was peripheral blood mononuclear cells (PBMCs), taken when the disease was refractory, from a patient treated with antithyroid drugs. The chain is made from TRBV7-6 and TRBJ2-5, with 8 bases in between that match TRBD1. This TCR was recovered from a female donor with Graves disease. The sequenced DNA is TGTGCCAGCAGCTTAGCGAGGGATACAGGGGGGACCCAGTACTTC. Translation gives CASSLARDTGGTQYF.